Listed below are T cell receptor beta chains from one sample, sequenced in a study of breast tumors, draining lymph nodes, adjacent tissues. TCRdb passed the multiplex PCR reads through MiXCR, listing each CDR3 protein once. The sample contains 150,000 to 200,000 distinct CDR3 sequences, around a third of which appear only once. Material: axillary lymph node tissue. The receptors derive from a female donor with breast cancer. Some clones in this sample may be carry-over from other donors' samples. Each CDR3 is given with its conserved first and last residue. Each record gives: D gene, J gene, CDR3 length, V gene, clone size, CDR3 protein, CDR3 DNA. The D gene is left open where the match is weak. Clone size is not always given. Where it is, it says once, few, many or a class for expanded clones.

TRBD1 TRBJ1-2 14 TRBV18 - CASSFDRGDYGYTF TGTGCCAGCTCATTCGACAGGGGAGACTATGGCTACACCTTC
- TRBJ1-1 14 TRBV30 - CAWRQQWANTEAFF TGTGCCTGGAGACAGCAATGGGCGAACACTGAAGCTTTCTTT
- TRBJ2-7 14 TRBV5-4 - CASSLPGAGYEQYF TGTGCCAGCAGCTTGCCAGGGGCTGGCTACGAGCAGTACTTC
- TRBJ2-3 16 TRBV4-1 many CASSQDGAGGTDTQYF TGCGCCAGCAGCCAAGATGGGGCAGGGGGCACAGATACGCAGTATTTT
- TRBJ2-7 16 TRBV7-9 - CASSQGEWQGAYGQYF TGTGCCAGCAGCCAAGGGGAGTGGCAGGGAGCCTACGGGCAGTACTTC
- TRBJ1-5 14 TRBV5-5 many CASSAGAPNQPQHF TGTGCCAGCAGCGCCGGGGCGCCCAATCAGCCCCAGCATTTT
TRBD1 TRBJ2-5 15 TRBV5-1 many CASSPRTGGSETQYF TGCGCCAGCAGCCCTCGGACAGGCGGGTCGGAGACCCAGTACTTC
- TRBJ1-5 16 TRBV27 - CASSSGGTPSNQPQHF TGTGCCAGCAGTTCGGGTGGGACACCTAGCAATCAGCCCCAGCATTTT
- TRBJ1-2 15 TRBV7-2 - CASSLWPGANYGYPF TGTGCCAGCAGCTTATGGCCAGGGGCAAACTATGGCTACCCCTTC
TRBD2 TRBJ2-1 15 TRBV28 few CASRKTSGRTDEQFF TGTGCCAGCAGAAAAACTAGCGGGAGAACCGATGAGCAGTTCTTC
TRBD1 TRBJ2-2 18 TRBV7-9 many CASSFPLSGGLNTGELFF TGTGCCAGCAGCTTCCCTCTCTCAGGGGGCCTGAACACCGGGGAGCTGTTTTTT
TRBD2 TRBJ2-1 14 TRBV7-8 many CASSGTGGPYEQFF TGTGCCAGCAGCGGGACGGGGGGGCCCTATGAGCAGTTCTTC
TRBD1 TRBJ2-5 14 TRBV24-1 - CATKRDRVQETQYF TGTGCCACTAAGCGGGACAGGGTTCAAGAGACCCAGTACTTC
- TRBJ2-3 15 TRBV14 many CASSQGLGRTDTQYF TGTGCCAGCAGCCAAGGCCTGGGGCGCACAGATACGCAGTATTTT
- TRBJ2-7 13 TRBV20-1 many CSASWGGGGEQYF TGCAGTGCTAGTTGGGGAGGTGGCGGCGAGCAGTACTTC
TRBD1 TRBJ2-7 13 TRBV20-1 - CSAIGTGSYEQYF TGCAGTGCGATTGGGACAGGGTCCTACGAGCAGTACTTC
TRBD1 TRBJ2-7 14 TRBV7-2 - CASSVGQGAHEQYF TGTGCCAGCAGCGTAGGACAGGGGGCCCACGAGCAGTACTTC
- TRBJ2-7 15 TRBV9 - CASSGTGTPGSEQYF TGTGCCAGCAGCGGCACCGGGACACCGGGTAGCGAGCAGTACTTC
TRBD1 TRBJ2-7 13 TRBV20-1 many CSARTGLAYEQYF TGCAGTGCTAGGACAGGGTTAGCCTACGAGCAGTACTTC
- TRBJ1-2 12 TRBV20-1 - CRALWGGHGSTF TGCAGAGCGCTTTGGGGGGGGCATGGCTCCACCTTC
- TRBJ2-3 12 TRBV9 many CASSVAADTQYF TGTGCCAGCAGCGTAGCCGCAGATACGCAGTATTTT
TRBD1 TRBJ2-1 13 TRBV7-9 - CASSPDRGVEQFF TGTGCCAGCAGCCCGGACAGGGGGGTTGAGCAGTTCTTC
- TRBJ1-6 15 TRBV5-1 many CASSQLAGVNSPLHF TGCGCCAGCAGCCAGTTGGCAGGGGTTAATTCACCCCTCCACTTT
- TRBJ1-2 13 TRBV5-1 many CASSLEGGFGYTF TGCGCCAGCAGCTTGGAGGGGGGCTTTGGCTACACCTTC
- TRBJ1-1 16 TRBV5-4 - CASSLEGSGLNTEAFF TGTGCCAGCAGCTTGGAAGGCTCGGGGTTGAACACTGAAGCTTTCTTT
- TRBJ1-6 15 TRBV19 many CASSVSSRAGSPLHF TGTGCCAGTAGTGTTTCGTCCAGGGCTGGTTCACCCCTCCACTTT
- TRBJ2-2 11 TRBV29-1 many CSVHWAGELFF TGCAGCGTCCATTGGGCCGGGGAGCTGTTTTTT
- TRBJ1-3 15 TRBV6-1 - CASGQVVFSGNTIYF TGTGCCAGCGGGCAGGTCGTCTTCTCTGGAAACACCATATATTTT
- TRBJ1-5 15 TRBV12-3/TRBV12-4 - CASSLGGQRQETQHF TGTGCCAGCAGTTTGGGTGGACAGAGACAAGAGACCCAGCATTTT
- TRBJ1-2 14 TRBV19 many CASRQTGTTGGYTF TGTGCCAGTAGACAAACCGGGACAACAGGTGGCTACACCTTC
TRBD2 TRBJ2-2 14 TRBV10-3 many CATWGGLNTGELFF TGTGCCACCTGGGGGGGACTTAACACCGGGGAGCTGTTTTTT
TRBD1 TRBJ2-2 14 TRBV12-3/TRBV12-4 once CASIPTGEGGELFF TGTGCCAGCATTCCGACAGGGGAAGGCGGGGAGCTGTTTTTT
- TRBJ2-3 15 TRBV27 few CASSQRASGTDTQYF TGTGCCAGCAGTCAAAGGGCTAGCGGCACAGATACGCAGTATTTT
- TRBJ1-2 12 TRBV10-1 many CASSDGQYGYTF TGCGCCAGCAGTGATGGGCAGTATGGCTACACCTTC
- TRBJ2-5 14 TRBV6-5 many CASSYRPSQETQYF TGTGCCAGCAGTTATCGGCCGTCCCAAGAGACCCAGTACTTC
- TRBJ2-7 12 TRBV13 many CATLRGSNEQYF TGTGCCACCTTACGTGGGAGTAACGAGCAGTACTTC
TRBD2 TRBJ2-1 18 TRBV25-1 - CASSARGGTSGSYNEQFF TGTGCCAGCAGTGCTAGAGGCGGGACTAGCGGGTCCTACAATGAGCAGTTCTTC
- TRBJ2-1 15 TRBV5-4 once CASEGPGASYNEQFF TGTGCCAGCGAAGGGCCCGGGGCCTCCTACAATGAGCAGTTCTTC
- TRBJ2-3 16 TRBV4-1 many CASSQGDRGSADTQYF TGCGCCAGCAGCCAAGGGGACCGAGGGTCCGCCGATACGCAGTATTTT
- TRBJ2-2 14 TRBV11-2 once CASSQSVDTGELFF TGTGCCAGCAGCCAGAGCGTCGACACCGGGGAGCTGTTTTTT
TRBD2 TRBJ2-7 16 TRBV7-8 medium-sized CASSPGGFGYSYEQYF TGTGCCAGCAGCCCGGGGGGGTTCGGCTACTCCTACGAGCAGTACTTC
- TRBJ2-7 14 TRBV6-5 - CASSWSDSSYEQYF TGTGCCAGCAGCTGGTCTGACAGTTCCTACGAGCAGTACTTC
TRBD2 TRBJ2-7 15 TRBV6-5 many CASSSRTSAGFEQYF TGTGCCAGCAGTTCCCGGACTAGCGCGGGATTCGAGCAGTACTTC
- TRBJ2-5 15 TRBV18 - CASSYHQGSQETQYF TGTGCCAGCTCATACCACCAGGGATCCCAAGAGACCCAGTACTTC
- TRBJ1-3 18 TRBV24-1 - CATSVGGNQPHSGNTIYF TGTGCCACCAGTGTGGGCGGGAACCAGCCCCACTCTGGAAACACCATATATTTT
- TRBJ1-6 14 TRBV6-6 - CASSHGLRSSPLHF TGTGCCAGCAGTCACGGCTTAAGGAGTTCACCCCTCCACTTT